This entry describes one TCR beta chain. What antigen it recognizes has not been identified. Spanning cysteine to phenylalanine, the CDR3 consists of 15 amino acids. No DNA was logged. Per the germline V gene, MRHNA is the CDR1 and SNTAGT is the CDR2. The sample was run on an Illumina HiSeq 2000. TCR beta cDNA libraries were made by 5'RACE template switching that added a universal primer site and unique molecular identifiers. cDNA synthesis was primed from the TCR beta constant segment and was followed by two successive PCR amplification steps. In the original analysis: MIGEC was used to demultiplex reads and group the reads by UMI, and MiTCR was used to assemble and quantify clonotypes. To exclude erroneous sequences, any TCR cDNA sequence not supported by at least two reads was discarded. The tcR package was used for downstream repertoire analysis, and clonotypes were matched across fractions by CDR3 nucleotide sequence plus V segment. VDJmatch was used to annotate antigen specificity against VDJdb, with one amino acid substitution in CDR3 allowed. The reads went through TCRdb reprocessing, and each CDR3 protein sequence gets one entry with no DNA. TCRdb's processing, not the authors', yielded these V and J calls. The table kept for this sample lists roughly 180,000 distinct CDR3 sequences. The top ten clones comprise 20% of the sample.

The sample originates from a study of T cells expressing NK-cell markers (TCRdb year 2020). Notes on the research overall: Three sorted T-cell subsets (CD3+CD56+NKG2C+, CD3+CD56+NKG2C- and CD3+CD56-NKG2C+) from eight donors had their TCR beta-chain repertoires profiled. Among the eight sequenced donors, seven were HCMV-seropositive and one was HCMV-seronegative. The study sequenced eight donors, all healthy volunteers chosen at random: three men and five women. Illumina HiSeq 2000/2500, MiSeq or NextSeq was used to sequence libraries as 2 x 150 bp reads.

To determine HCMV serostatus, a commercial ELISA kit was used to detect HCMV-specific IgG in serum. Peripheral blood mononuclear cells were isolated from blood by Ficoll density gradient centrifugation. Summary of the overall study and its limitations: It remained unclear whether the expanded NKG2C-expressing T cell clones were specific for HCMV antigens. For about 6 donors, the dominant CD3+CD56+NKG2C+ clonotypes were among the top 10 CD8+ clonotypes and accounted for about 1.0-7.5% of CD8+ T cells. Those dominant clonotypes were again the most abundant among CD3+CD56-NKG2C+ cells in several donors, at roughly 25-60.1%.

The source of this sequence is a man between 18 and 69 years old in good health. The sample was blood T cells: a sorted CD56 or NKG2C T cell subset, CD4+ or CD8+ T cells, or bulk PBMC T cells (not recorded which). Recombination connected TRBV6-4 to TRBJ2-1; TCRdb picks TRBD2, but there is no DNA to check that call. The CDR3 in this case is CASTKTSGGGYEQFF.